This entry features one T cell receptor beta chain sequence. What it binds is not known. This sample is drawn from a study of shared clonotypes between healthy human individuals. The wider study: Three plates each covered CD4 naive and memory; CD8 naive two, CD8 memory one. Whole-study findings and limits: Naive subsets generally had larger estimated richness than memory subsets. The sharing of 5% to 5.5% of naive CD4 clonotypes was seen across a handful of donors.

Per germline, CDR1 MNHEY and CDR2 SMNVEV (reference sequence). There are 14 residues in the CDR3. Trimming at V came to 4 bases and at J to 6 bases, leaving 8 bases not matched to a gene. The protocol was immunoSEQ multiplex PCR, while the TCRdb copy is restricted to in-frame clones and leaves out a portion. Of roughly 2 million clones in the sample, approximately 94% were seen once. Sequenced sample: naive CD4+ T cells sorted from blood. Subset here: CD45RA+ positively selected. This receptor was taken from a man between 18 and 35 years old in good health. The chain joins TRBV27 to TRBJ2-7, with 8 bases that match TRBD1. This CDR3 reads CASSSTGGSIEQYF. CDR3 in DNA: TGTGCCAGCAGTTCCACAGGGGGTTCTATCGAGCAGTACTTC.